This T cell receptor beta chain came from a study of cytomegalovirus exposure and HLA in healthy donors. In regard to this clone: Its antigen remains unknown.

Vbeta (60) and Jbeta (13) primers were used in the PCR. Here immunoSEQ multiplex PCR was the method, and the copy in TCRdb shows in-frame clones only, minus some. The sample shows approximately 150,000 clones, roughly 80% of them seen only once. There are 11 residues in the CDR3. The V and J ends lost 8 bases and 5 bases respectively, with 9 bases between them. Germline lookup yields CDR1 MNHNS and CDR2 SASEGT. General study findings and limits: Cytomegalovirus association was listed for around 170 TCR beta chains. TCR beta chains associated with HLA were, in a later analysis, more clonally expanded than equally common others. Near-uniform donor sequencing depth was presumed by presence/absence analyses. An ancestry cluster, one associated with Asian ancestry, reportedly showed fewer N-insertions than the approximately 650-donor mean in a later analysis.

Input material: PBMCs. The chain combines TRBV6-1 with TRBJ2-5, with D uncertain. The receptor was derived from a woman under 40 in good health and CMV-seronegative. The CDR3 here is CASSVIETQYF. In DNA, the CDR3 is TGTGCCAGCTCAGTTATTGAGACCCAGTACTTC.